The clone carrying this T cell receptor (beta chain) has a count of ten or more. The V gene's germline CDR1 is SGHVS and CDR2 FQNEAQ. V was shortened by 5 bases and J by 9 bases, with 17 bases between the two germline ends. CDR3 length: 14 amino acids. This sample was taken from a study of early T cells in non-severe SARS-CoV-2 infection. MiXCR was run by TCRdb on the 5' RACE reads, yielding one entry per CDR3 protein. The data hold about 35,000 distinct CDR3 sequences, with under 4.5% observed a single time. The sample taken for sequencing was whole blood. This sequence was found in an adult who was a healthcare worker with PCR-confirmed SARS-CoV-2 infection or an uninfected control (not recorded which). The chain joins TRBV7-8 to TRBJ2-1; D is unclear. The CDR3 loop is CASSTSQPAAEQFF. In nucleotides, the CDR3 is TGTGCCAGCAGCACATCTCAGCCAGCCGCTGAGCAGTTCTTC.